This TCR beta chain was captured in a study of blood T cell repertoires in COVID-19. About the study: T cells, B-cell-depleted T cells, or PBMCs provided the cDNA or gDNA that served as material.

V gave up 0 bases and J gave up 5 bases; unmatched junction bases: 6. The length of the CDR3 is 15 residues. Germline V gene data show CDR1 as PRHDT and CDR2 as FYEKMQ (reference sequence). Libraries were prepared by immunoSEQ multiplex PCR; TCRdb keeps only in-frame clonotypes and omits some of them. The repertoire holds around 200,000 clones, with roughly 83% as singletons. Participants spanned ages about 18 to 95 years and resided in 20 to 30 US areas. Specimen: PBMCs or T cells enriched from blood (not recorded which). V and J are TRBV13 and TRBJ1-2; 7 bases match TRBD1. This sequence originates from a woman between 25 and 40 years old who had recovered from COVID-19. CDR3 DNA: TGTGCCAGCAGCTTAGGCCCAGGGGGAGCGTATGGCTACACCTTC. This gives the protein CASSLGPGGAYGYTF.